The source of this T cell receptor beta chain is a study of blood T cells in healthy people across ages. General observations from the study: Total diversity from one million sequenced T cells was likely underestimated. Long-lived donors exceeded aged donors in naive CD4+ cells and diversity.

This clonotype was seen a few times. Its antigen remains unknown. It may be a read error: a sequence one base away is much more abundant. A second PCR, run for roughly 7 to 12 cycles, used a sample-barcoded 5' primer plus a J-beta primer mix. A template-switch adaptor containing 12 random nucleotides labeled each cDNA molecule. A single record per CDR3 protein comes from TCRdb applying MiXCR to the 5' RACE reads. The repertoire has 700,000 or so distinct CDR3 sequences, 22% of them found once; the top ten carry about 22%. Sequencing was performed on blood. The clonotype was recovered from a man between 65 and 85 years old in good health.

The DNA for the CDR3 is TGTGCCTGCAGTTCTACATTTAACTATGGCTACACCTTC. This translates into CACSSTFNYGYTF. The chain employs TRBV28 and TRBJ1-2; D is ambiguous. This CDR3 contains 13 residues. CDR1 is MDHEN and CDR2 is SYDVKM in the germline V gene.